The rows below give T cell receptor beta chains drawn from one sample of a study of hypomethylating agent response in myelodysplastic syndrome. Only in-frame clones appear in the TCRdb table, and some are missing; sequencing was by immunoSEQ multiplex PCR. Found here are 3,000 to 4,000 clones, about 76% of them singletons; the top ten hold approximately 12%. Sequencing was performed on bone marrow, taken before or after starting hypomethylating agent treatment for myelodysplastic syndrome (not recorded which). Receptor source: a human donor with myelodysplastic syndrome. Both conserved end residues are part of each CDR3. Each record gives: clone size, V gene, J gene, D gene, CDR3 DNA, CDR3 protein. A D gene is named only where the DNA matches it firmly. For some rows the clone size is stated as once, few or many, or as a class when expanded; others skip it.

>NA|TRBV28|TRBJ1-4|NA
TGTGCCAGCAGTTTATCTGACGGGGGATCGGAAAAACTGTTTTTT
CASSLSDGGSEKLFF
>NA|TRBV11-3|TRBJ2-1|TRBD2
TGTGCCAGCAGCTTAGGGGGACTAGCGATGCATGAGCAGTTCTTC
CASSLGGLAMHEQFF
>NA|TRBV2|TRBJ1-1|TRBD1
TGTGCCAGCAGTGTGACAGGGATGAACACTGAAGCTTTCTTT
CASSVTGMNTEAFF
>once|TRBV28|TRBJ2-3|NA
TGTGCCAGCAGTTTACCCTATAAGACTAGTCTCACAGATACGCAGTATTTT
CASSLPYKTSLTDTQYF
>few|TRBV5-1|TRBJ2-1|TRBD2
TGCGCCAGCAGCCTCGGGACTAGCGGGGGTAGCTCCTACAATGAGCAGTTCTTC
CASSLGTSGGSSYNEQFF
>NA|TRBV28|TRBJ1-2|NA
TGTGCCAGCCTTCGGGGGGGCTCCTATGGCTACACCTTC
CASLRGGSYGYTF
>NA|TRBV5-1|TRBJ1-2|TRBD1
TGCGCCAGCAGGTTCGAGGGACAGCTCTATGGCTACACCTTC
CASRFEGQLYGYTF
>NA|TRBV15|TRBJ2-5|TRBD1
TGTGCCACCAGCAGAGTTCTCCATAGGACAGGCGGGGAGACCCAGTACTTC
CATSRVLHRTGGETQYF
>NA|TRBV27|TRBJ2-7|TRBD2
TGTGCCAGCAGTTACGCAGGACTAGCGGGGGACGAGCAGTACTTC
CASSYAGLAGDEQYF
>NA|TRBV29-1|TRBJ2-7|TRBD2
TGCAGCGTCGCGGGACTAGCGGGGGTCACCTACGAGCAGTACTTC
CSVAGLAGVTYEQYF
>NA|TRBV11-3|TRBJ1-2|NA
TGTGCCAGCAGCCGGGACCCAACCAGCTATGGCTACACCTTC
CASSRDPTSYGYTF
>NA|TRBV5-6|TRBJ2-1|TRBD1
TGTGCCAGCAGCTTGGGGGACAGGGGCTACAATGAGCAGTTCTTC
CASSLGDRGYNEQFF
>NA|TRBV6-5|TRBJ1-2|NA
TGTGCCAGCAGGTTCCCTACAGGTTCCTATGGCTACACCTTC
CASRFPTGSYGYTF
>NA|TRBV5-1|TRBJ2-7|TRBD1
TGCGCCAGCAGCCCGGGCAGGGGGAGCGAGCAGTACTTC
CASSPGRGSEQYF
>NA|TRBV5-6|TRBJ2-6|TRBD1
TGTGCCAGCAGCTGGATGGGACAGGGGTGGAGGGCCAACGTCCTGACTTTC
CASSWMGQGWRANVLTF
>NA|TRBV6-4|TRBJ2-2|TRBD1
TGTGCCAGCAGTGAGGGACAGGCCGGCACCGGGGAGCTGTTTTTT
CASSEGQAGTGELFF
>NA|TRBV4-1|TRBJ2-3|TRBD2
TGCGCCAGCAGCCAAGGGACTAGCTTCACAGATACGCAGTATTTT
CASSQGTSFTDTQYF
>NA|TRBV6-5|TRBJ1-4|NA
TGTGCCAGCAGTTACAGGGGAGGGGATGAAAAACTGTTTTTT
CASSYRGGDEKLFF
>few|TRBV5-6|TRBJ1-5|NA
TGTGCCAGCAGCTTGGATGCTGGGGGCACTGATCAGCCCCAGCATTTT
CASSLDAGGTDQPQHF
>NA|TRBV5-1|TRBJ2-1|TRBD2
TGCGCCAGCAGCGAGGGGACTAGCGGGTCGAGCTCCTACAATGAGCAGTTCTTC
CASSEGTSGSSSYNEQFF
>NA|TRBV18|TRBJ1-1|NA
TGTGCCAGCTCACCACAGGAAAAAGCCTCTGAAGCTTTCTTT
CASSPQEKASEAFF
>NA|TRBV5-4|TRBJ2-1|NA
TGTGCCAGCAGCACCCCGGGACTGCAAGGATACAATGAGCAGTTCTTC
CASSTPGLQGYNEQFF
>NA|TRBV19|TRBJ2-7|TRBD1
TGTGCCAGTAGTATAGAGGGGACAGGGACTTACGAGCAGTACTTC
CASSIEGTGTYEQYF
>NA|TRBV11-2|TRBJ1-4|NA
TGTGCCAGCAGCTTAATGTGGGGGGATGAAAAACTGTTTTTT
CASSLMWGDEKLFF
>NA|TRBV6-6|TRBJ2-7|NA
TGTGCCAGCACTGGGGGGTACGAGCAGTACTTC
CASTGGYEQYF
>NA|TRBV4-1|TRBJ2-7|NA
TGCGCCAGCAGCCAAGATATTGGATCCTACGAGCAGTACTTC
CASSQDIGSYEQYF
>once|TRBV13|TRBJ2-3|TRBD2
TGTGCCAGCAGCCGGACTAGCGGGGGCATGGATACGCAGTATTTT
CASSRTSGGMDTQYF
>NA|TRBV6-6|TRBJ2-7|NA
TGTGCCAGCAGTTACTCACAGACTGTTTCCTACGAGCAGTACTTC
CASSYSQTVSYEQYF
>NA|TRBV18|TRBJ2-1|NA
TGTGCCAGCTCACGCGAGAGAGTGGATGAGCAGTTCTTC
CASSRERVDEQFF
>NA|TRBV5-4|TRBJ2-7|TRBD1
TGTGCCAGCAGCTTTCAGGGGGCCCCCCCCTACGAGCAGTACTTC
CASSFQGAPPYEQYF
>few|TRBV2|TRBJ1-2|NA
TGTGCCAGCAGTGAAGCTGCAGGGCGACTTGGCTACACCTTC
CASSEAAGRLGYTF
>few|TRBV18|TRBJ1-2|NA
TGTGCCACCTCGGATCAGGGGACCTATGGCTACACCTTC
CATSDQGTYGYTF
>NA|TRBV6-5|TRBJ1-2|NA
TGTGCCAGCAGTTACTCGATAGGGGGGGGGCCCGGCTACACCTTC
CASSYSIGGGPGYTF
>NA|TRBV6-1|TRBJ2-7|NA
TGTGCCAGCAGTGAAGCGCTTGAGGGGCCAAGGGAGCAGTACTTC
CASSEALEGPREQYF
>NA|TRBV4-2|TRBJ2-7|TRBD1
TGTGCCAGCAGCCCTGGGACAGCGGAGCCTTACGAGCAGTACTTC
CASSPGTAEPYEQYF
>NA|TRBV7-3|TRBJ2-1|NA
TGTGCCAGCAGCTCACAGGGAGGGGCCTACAATGAGCAGTTCTTC
CASSSQGGAYNEQFF
>NA|TRBV11-2|TRBJ1-2|NA
TGTGCCAGCAGCCAATCCAGGGCAGGGTCGCGTAATGGCTACACCTTC
CASSQSRAGSRNGYTF
>NA|TRBV19|TRBJ2-2|NA
TGTGCCAGTAGTTGGATGTCGGACACCGGGGAGCTGTTTTTT
CASSWMSDTGELFF
>NA|TRBV11-2|TRBJ2-1|NA
TGTGCCAGCAGCTTAGGGCTGTTCGATGAGCAGTTCTTC
CASSLGLFDEQFF
>NA|TRBV6-5|TRBJ2-5|NA
TGTGCCAGCAGTTACTCGGGGGAGACCCAGTACTTC
CASSYSGETQYF
>NA|TRBV29-1|TRBJ1-3|NA
TGCAGCGTTGAATCTGAGGGCCGTCGATCTGGAAACACCATATATTTT
CSVESEGRRSGNTIYF
>few|TRBV10-1|TRBJ1-6|NA
TGCGCCAGCAGCATAAGCGTGGATGGTTCACCCCTCCACTTT
CASSISVDGSPLHF
>NA|TRBV14|TRBJ1-5|NA
TGTGCCAGCAGCCAAGAGAAAGGACATCTATATAGCAATCAGCCCCAGCATTTT
CASSQEKGHLYSNQPQHF
>NA|TRBV5-3|TRBJ2-2|NA
TGTGCCAGAACCCCTAGTTTCGGGGTGTGCAACGGGGAGCTGTTTTTT
CARTPSFGVCNGELFF
>NA|TRBV6-5|TRBJ2-7|NA
TGTGCCAGCAGTTACGGGGCAGGGGGGACCTACGAGCAGTACTTC
CASSYGAGGTYEQYF
>NA|TRBV4-3|TRBJ2-3|TRBD1
TGCGCCAGCAGCCACAATCAGGACAGGGGGCTCGATACGCAGTATTTT
CASSHNQDRGLDTQYF
>NA|TRBV5-6|TRBJ1-2|NA
TGTGCCAGCAGCTTCGGACGGGACTATGGCTACACCTTC
CASSFGRDYGYTF
>NA|TRBV7-2|TRBJ2-4|TRBD2
TGTGCCAGCAGCTTAAGACTAGCGGGGGGGCGGGAAAACATTCAGTACTTC
CASSLRLAGGRENIQYF
>few|TRBV19|TRBJ2-2|TRBD2
TGTGCCAGTACCCCACTAGCGGGGGTCACCGGGGAGCTGTTTTTT
CASTPLAGVTGELFF
>NA|TRBV23-1|TRBJ2-5|TRBD1
TGCGCCAGCAGTCAATCTCGCGGGACAGGAGAGACCCAGTACTTC
CASSQSRGTGETQYF
>NA|TRBV29-1|TRBJ2-5|NA
TGCAGCGTTGTTGCACAGCTCCAAGAGACCCAGTACTTC
CSVVAQLQETQYF
>NA|TRBV10-3|TRBJ2-3|TRBD2
TGTGCCATCAGTCGAGCGGGGGGTACAGATACGCAGTATTTT
CAISRAGGTDTQYF
>NA|TRBV19|TRBJ2-3|NA
TGTGCCAGTAGTATCGGCAGGGAGGGCACAGATACGCAGTATTTT
CASSIGREGTDTQYF
>NA|TRBV15|TRBJ2-5|NA
TGTGCCACCAGCCCTACAGGGACCCAAGAGACCCAGTACTTC
CATSPTGTQETQYF
>NA|TRBV6-5|TRBJ2-1|NA
TGTGCCAGCACCCGTGACAGTACCTACAATGAGCAGTTCTTC
CASTRDSTYNEQFF